These 4 T cell receptor delta chains were sequenced from one sample in a study of gamma-delta T cells after stem cell transplantation. TCRdb made new clone calls on the RT-PCR reads using CATT. The data contain around 8,400 delta-chain clones, roughly 14% of them singletons. The specimen was gamma-delta T cells. These TCRs come from a human donor. It is not recorded whose cells these are; they may come from a transplant donor.

There are a few counts of this clone. V usage is TRDV1 and J usage is TRDJ1; possibly TRDD3 for D (5 bases). Per the germline V gene, CDR1 is TSWWSYY and CDR2 is QGS. V lost 1 base and J 0 bases, leaving 27 bases between the germline ends. The length of the CDR3 is 21 residues. The CDR3 DNA sequence: TGTGCTCTTGGGGAACCGACGTCCACGAAGGGGGCCTCAACGTACACCGATAAACTCATCTTT. This codes for CALGEPTSTKGASTYTDKLIF.

The chain has TRDV3 and TRDJ1, with TRDD3 identical over 11 bases. V gave up 5 bases and J gave up 3 bases; unmatched junction bases: 11. Germline V CDR1 and CDR2: TVYSNPD, GDNSRS (reference sequence). CDR3 size: 15 residues. CDR3: CALKRWGIQADKLIF. CDR3 DNA sequence: TGTGCCCTCAAGCGCTGGGGGATACAAGCCGATAAACTCATCTTT.

By its share, this clone is medium-sized (0.01 to 0.1%). Other nucleotide sequences in the sample specify the same CDR3. The rearrangement joins TRDV2 to TRDJ3, with 8 bases aligning to TRDD3. This CDR3 is 18 amino acids long. Germline loops: CDR1 GEAIGNYY, CDR2 EKD. V gave up 1 base and J gave up 0 bases; unmatched junction bases: 4. CDR3 DNA sequence: TGTGCCTGTGACACTGGGGGATGGAGCTCCTGGGACACCCGACAGATGTTTTTC. Residues: CACDTGGWSSWDTRQMFF.

The table lists this clone with a few counts. This is likely an artifact of a read error, given a far larger clone one base away. This CDR3 is CACDGLEASSWDTRQMFF. As DNA, the CDR3 is TGTGCCTGTGACGGGCTGGAGGCCAGCTCCTGGGACACCCGACAGATGTTTTTC. The chain joins TRDV2 to TRDJ3, with D uncertain. The CDR3 loop spans 18 amino acids. Between the trimmed V and J ends, which lost 3 bases and 0 bases, there was a span of 14 bases. The germline gives CDR1 GEAIGNYY, CDR2 EKD.